This TCR beta chain came from a study of identical twins. The cDNA had a unique molecular identifier and a template-switch universal primer site. Each CDR3 protein gets one entry after TCRdb re-called the 5' RACE reads with MiXCR. The table lists a few hundred thousand distinct CDR3 sequences, around an eighth of them singletons. CDR1 is LGHNT, CDR2 FRNRAP, per germline. The CDR3 is made up of 15 amino acids. V dropped 5 bases and J dropped 7; count of bases not matched to a gene: 4. This clonotype came up a few times. A further study also used this sample, focusing on yellow fever vaccine responses in identical twins.

The genes are TRBV12-5 and TRBJ2-1; 14 nucleotides line up with TRBD2. The clonotype comes from a young woman in good health. Material: CD8+ T cells sorted from blood. The CDR3 coding sequence is TGTGCTAGTGGTCCGGGGACTAGCGGGGGAAATGAGCAGTTCTTC. Its translation is CASGPGTSGGNEQFF.